The present T cell receptor (beta chain) was sequenced within a study of T cells in localized non-small cell lung cancer. This CDR3 is 14 amino acids long. The trim removed 1 base at V and 6 bases at J, leaving 4 bases unmatched. The germline V gene has CDR1 SGHRS and CDR2 YFSETQ. The protocol was immunoSEQ multiplex PCR, while the TCRdb copy is restricted to in-frame clones and leaves out a portion. The sample yields about 130,000 clones, roughly 90% seen once. Sequenced here: peripheral blood, sampled before any cancer treatment. The TCR sequence derives from a female donor at least 60 years old with stage I lung adenocarcinoma. J is TRBJ2-3 and V is TRBV5-1; 8 nucleotides line up with TRBD2. The CDR3 is CASSLREGRDTQYF. The CDR3 DNA follows: TGCGCCAGCAGCTTGCGGGAGGGTAGGGATACGCAGTATTTT.